A selection of T cell receptor beta chains follows, all from one sample in a study of blood T cell repertoires in COVID-19. This table comes from immunoSEQ multiplex PCR, and its TCRdb copy is limited to in-frame clones, with some not included. This table has approximately 300,000 clones, around 89% appearing once. The material sequenced was peripheral blood. These receptors were taken from a man in his thirties or forties with acute or convalescent COVID-19. The CDR3 runs from the conserved cysteine through the conserved F or W. The order of the fields is D gene, V gene, clone size, J gene, CDR3 protein, CDR3 DNA. A D gene is named only where the DNA matches it firmly. Clone size is stated in some rows and not others, as once, few, many or a class when expanded.

>-|TRBV3-1/TRBV3-2|-|TRBJ1-4
CASSQVRGTATNEKLFF
TGTGCCAGCAGCCAAGTCAGAGGGACTGCAACTAATGAAAAACTGTTTTTT
>-|TRBV12-3/TRBV12-4|-|TRBJ1-5
CASTRAQHF
TGTGCCAGCACCCGGGCCCAGCATTTT
>-|TRBV7-9|-|TRBJ1-5
CASSLVSGESNQPQHF
TGTGCCAGCAGCTTAGTATCAGGGGAGAGCAATCAGCCCCAGCATTTT
>-|TRBV7-9|-|TRBJ2-3
CASSFRLEVDTQYF
TGTGCCAGCAGCTTCCGCCTAGAGGTAGATACGCAGTATTTT
>TRBD1|TRBV5-4|-|TRBJ2-3
CASSQGQGGDTQYF
TGTGCCAGCAGCCAAGGACAGGGGGGAGATACGCAGTATTTT
>-|TRBV7-3|-|TRBJ1-1
CATAQGPNTEAFF
TGTGCCACCGCACAGGGCCCGAACACTGAAGCTTTCTTT
>TRBD2|TRBV27|-|TRBJ2-3
CASSLGLAGYTQYF
TGTGCCAGCAGTCTAGGACTAGCTGGGTATACGCAGTATTTT
>-|TRBV19|-|TRBJ2-6
CASTSPGNPSGANVLTF
TGTGCCAGTACCTCACCGGGGAACCCGTCGGGGGCCAACGTCCTGACTTTC
>-|TRBV27|-|TRBJ2-7
CASRSGGTYEQYF
TGTGCCAGCAGGAGTGGCGGCACCTACGAGCAGTACTTC
>-|TRBV5-1|-|TRBJ2-1
CASSGGTQRNEQFF
TGCGCCAGCAGCGGCGGGACCCAGAGGAATGAGCAGTTCTTC
>-|TRBV11-2|-|TRBJ2-5
CASSLRRTVGETQYF
TGTGCCAGCAGCTTACGTCGGACAGTTGGAGAGACCCAGTACTTC
>TRBD1|TRBV28|-|TRBJ1-2
CASSARQGYGYTF
TGTGCCAGCAGTGCTAGACAGGGGTATGGCTACACCTTC
>-|TRBV18|-|TRBJ1-1
CASSPLTRNTEAFF
TGTGCCAGCTCACCCCTGACAAGGAACACTGAAGCTTTCTTT
>-|TRBV5-8|-|TRBJ1-4
CASTVPGEIEKLFF
TGTGCCAGCACAGTTCCAGGGGAAATAGAAAAACTGTTTTTT
>TRBD1|TRBV19|-|TRBJ1-3
CASRDRGLGNTIYF
TGTGCCAGTAGGGACAGGGGACTCGGAAACACCATATATTTT
>TRBD1|TRBV25-1|-|TRBJ1-5
CASSETGWYQPQHF
TGTGCCAGCAGTGAGACAGGGTGGTATCAGCCCCAGCATTTT
>TRBD1|TRBV4-1|-|TRBJ2-5
CASSQGQGEETQYF
TGCGCCAGCAGCCAGGGACAGGGGGAAGAGACCCAGTACTTC
>-|TRBV29-1|-|TRBJ1-2
CSVWGPSGYTF
TGCAGCGTGTGGGGGCCTTCCGGCTACACCTTC
>-|TRBV5-1|-|TRBJ1-5
CASSPTPQQPQHF
TGCGCCAGCAGCCCCACCCCCCAGCAGCCCCAGCATTTT
>-|TRBV6-6|-|TRBJ1-5
CASSYSSGGNQPQHF
TGTGCCAGCAGTTACTCATCAGGGGGCAATCAGCCCCAGCATTTT
>TRBD1|TRBV5-1|once|TRBJ2-5
CASNEGAGETQYF
TGCGCCAGCAACGAGGGGGCTGGAGAGACCCAGTACTTC
>-|TRBV5-6|-|TRBJ1-4
CASSAGRTTGNEKLFF
TGTGCCAGCAGCGCCGGACGGACTACTGGTAATGAAAAACTGTTTTTT
>-|TRBV7-6|-|TRBJ1-1
CASSTERGRTEAFF
TGTGCCAGCAGCACTGAGCGGGGGCGTACTGAAGCTTTCTTT
>-|TRBV29-1|-|TRBJ1-2
CSVASGSYGYTF
TGCAGCGTTGCCTCAGGGTCCTATGGCTACACCTTC
>TRBD2|TRBV12-3/TRBV12-4|-|TRBJ2-4
CASSFESRGASYF
TGTGCCAGCAGTTTTGAGTCGCGGGGGGCTAGTTACTTC
>TRBD2|TRBV28|-|TRBJ2-3
CASSDGGSPDTQYF
TGTGCCAGCAGTGATGGCGGGAGCCCAGATACGCAGTATTTT
>-|TRBV19|-|TRBJ1-1
CASSEQLNTEAFF
TGTGCCTCGTCGGAGCAGCTGAACACTGAAGCTTTCTTT
>-|TRBV4-1|-|TRBJ2-1
CASSQDLGARRTLEQFF
TGCGCCAGCAGCCAAGATCTGGGGGCGCGGCGGACCCTCGAGCAGTTCTTC
>TRBD1|TRBV5-1|few|TRBJ1-6
CASSLGPGTGFSPLHF
TGCGCCAGCAGCTTGGGGCCCGGGACAGGGTTTTCACCCCTCCACTTT
>-|TRBV28|-|TRBJ1-1
CASSPGQFRAFF
TGTGCCAGCAGTCCCGGACAGTTTAGGGCTTTCTTT
>TRBD1|TRBV6-5|-|TRBJ2-1
CASRDGQGTHEQFF
TGTGCCAGCAGAGACGGACAGGGTACCCATGAGCAGTTCTTC
>-|TRBV2|-|TRBJ1-5
CASSLNQPQHF
TGTGCCAGCAGCTTAAATCAGCCCCAGCATTTT
>-|TRBV28|-|TRBJ2-7
CASSLSGQSSYEQYF
TGTGCCAGCAGTTTATCGGGTCAAAGCTCCTACGAGCAGTACTTC
>-|TRBV5-1|-|TRBJ2-1
CASSIGQIYNEQFF
TGCGCCAGCAGCATAGGACAGATATACAATGAGCAGTTCTTC
>-|TRBV6-5|-|TRBJ2-3
CASAIGLTDTQYF
TGTGCCAGCGCTATCGGGTTGACGGATACGCAGTATTTT
>-|TRBV30|-|TRBJ1-5
CAWKSRMGYSNQPQHF
TGTGCCTGGAAGTCCAGGATGGGCTATAGCAATCAGCCCCAGCATTTT
>-|TRBV4-1|-|TRBJ2-5
CASSQYLVARETQYF
TGCGCCAGCAGCCAATACTTGGTAGCCCGGGAGACCCAGTACTTC
>TRBD2|TRBV7-8|-|TRBJ2-5
CASSSGGIQETQYF
TGTGCCAGCAGTTCCGGGGGGATCCAAGAGACCCAGTACTTC
>-|TRBV10-3|-|TRBJ2-3
CAISESPTDTQYF
TGTGCCATCAGTGAGTCCCCGACAGATACGCAGTATTTT
>-|TRBV30|-|TRBJ1-3
CAWGGLMNSGNTIYF
TGTGCCTGGGGGGGACTGATGAACTCTGGAAACACCATATATTTT
>-|TRBV20-1|-|TRBJ2-5
CNPQYQETQYF
TGCAACCCTCAGTACCAAGAGACCCAGTACTTC
>TRBD1|TRBV30|-|TRBJ1-6
CAWSTGTGDSPLHF
TGTGCCTGGAGTACTGGGACAGGGGATTCACCCCTCCACTTT
>-|TRBV4-2|-|TRBJ1-2
CASSQAQVNYGYTF
TGTGCCAGCAGCCAAGCCCAGGTGAACTATGGCTACACCTTC
>TRBD2|TRBV25-1|-|TRBJ2-1
CASSEELALYNEQFF
TGTGCCAGCAGTGAAGAACTAGCGCTCTACAATGAGCAGTTCTTC
>TRBD2|TRBV11-2|-|TRBJ2-5
CASSLGAGGQETQYF
TGTGCCAGCAGCTTAGGAGCGGGGGGCCAAGAGACCCAGTACTTC
>-|TRBV5-1|-|TRBJ1-1
CASMSGTTLMNTEAFF
TGCGCCAGCATGTCCGGGACAACCCTGATGAACACTGAAGCTTTCTTT
>TRBD2|TRBV14|-|TRBJ2-5
CASSRQGGETQYF
TGTGCCAGCAGCCGGCAGGGAGGGGAGACCCAGTACTTC
>TRBD1|TRBV10-1|-|TRBJ1-6
CASSRDRGNSPLHF
TGCGCCAGCAGCCGGGACAGGGGAAATTCACCCCTCCACTTT
>TRBD2|TRBV25-1|-|TRBJ2-3
CASSGGLAGGGDTQYF
TGTGCCAGCAGTGGTGGACTCGCGGGGGGGGGAGATACGCAGTATTTT
>TRBD1|TRBV29-1|once|TRBJ2-7
CSVARGQDYEQYF
TGCAGCGTTGCGCGGGGACAGGACTACGAGCAGTACTTC
>-|TRBV6-6|-|TRBJ1-3
CASSPPGFSRRAIYF
TGTGCCAGCAGCCCCCCGGGGTTTAGTCGACGCGCCATATATTTT
>-|TRBV28|-|TRBJ1-5
CASSTGRLSGGNQPQHF
TGTGCCAGCAGTACCGGGCGATTAAGCGGGGGCAATCAGCCCCAGCATTTT
>-|TRBV28|few|TRBJ1-2
CASSLDRWTAYGYTF
TGTGCCAGCAGTTTAGATAGGTGGACAGCGTATGGCTACACCTTC
>-|TRBV2|-|TRBJ2-6
CASSVRQTLASGANVLTF
TGTGCCAGCAGTGTTAGGCAAACGTTAGCTTCTGGGGCCAACGTCCTGACTTTC